These T cell receptor beta chains were read from a single sample in a study of regulatory and conventional T cells in RAG deficiency. Profiled with immunoSEQ multiplex PCR; TCRdb holds only in-frame clones, not every one. The data hold several thousand clones, with roughly nine tenths observed a single time. These sequences were also reported in another study, on regulatory T cells.

Sequences were obtained from Tregs sorted from blood. The receptors stem from a human donor in good health. The CDR3 runs from the conserved cysteine through the conserved F or W. The order of the fields is CDR3 protein, CDR3 DNA, clone size, D gene, V gene, J gene. The D gene is left open where the match is weak. The size of a clone is reported for some rows only, either as once, few or many, or as a class for expanded clones.

CATSRGWGSSHEKLFF	TGTGCCACCAGCAGAGGATGGGGGTCCTCGCATGAAAAACTGTTTTTT	-	-	TRBV15	TRBJ1-4
CATSDPGGSSYEQYF	TGTGCCACCAGCGACCCCGGGGGCTCCTCCTACGAGCAGTACTTC	-	-	TRBV15	TRBJ2-7
CASSFLGADTYEQYF	TGCGCCAGCAGCTTTTTAGGTGCGGATACCTACGAGCAGTACTTC	-	-	TRBV5-1	TRBJ2-7
CASNWPGASNQPQHF	TGTGCCAGTAATTGGCCGGGGGCGTCCAATCAGCCCCAGCATTTT	-	-	TRBV19	TRBJ1-5
CASSIAGGNYNEQFF	TGTGCCAGCAGTATAGCGGGGGGTAATTACAATGAGCAGTTCTTC	-	TRBD2	TRBV27	TRBJ2-1
CASSVLAGVADTQYF	TGTGCCAGCAGTGTACTAGCGGGAGTCGCAGATACGCAGTATTTT	-	TRBD2	TRBV2	TRBJ2-3
CAVGQARGMPQHF	TGTGCCGTTGGACAGGCCCGGGGGATGCCCCAGCATTTT	-	TRBD1	TRBV6-5	TRBJ1-5
CASSPYLAEAFF	TGTGCCAGCAGCCCCTACTTAGCTGAAGCTTTCTTT	-	-	TRBV11-3	TRBJ1-1
CASRLLPGRSSQVTYEQYF	TGTGCCAGCAGACTACTACCAGGGCGGAGTAGTCAAGTAACCTACGAGCAGTACTTC	few	-	TRBV4-2	TRBJ2-7
CASSIGDRGTDTQYF	TGTGCCAGTAGTATAGGTGACAGAGGCACAGATACGCAGTATTTT	-	-	TRBV19	TRBJ2-3
CATSRDTNTEAFF	TGTGCCACCTCTCGGGACACTAACACTGAAGCTTTCTTT	-	-	TRBV2	TRBJ1-1
CASSARETQYF	TGTGCCAGCAGCGCCAGGGAGACCCAGTACTTC	-	-	TRBV2	TRBJ2-5
CAWRTAGEEFF	TGTGCCTGGAGGACGGCCGGCGAGGAGTTCTTC	-	-	TRBV30	TRBJ2-1
CASSPGLRGWPNYEQYF	TGTGCCAGCAGCCCCGGGCTTCGGGGTTGGCCGAACTACGAGCAGTACTTC	-	-	TRBV9	TRBJ2-7
CASSITYEQFF	TGTGCCAGCAGTATTACATATGAGCAGTTCTTC	-	-	TRBV11-2	TRBJ2-1
CASSLALSSRNTEAFF	TGCGCCAGCAGCTTGGCCTTGAGCTCGAGGAACACTGAAGCTTTCTTT	-	-	TRBV5-1	TRBJ1-1
CASRQRGRGRGYTF	TGTGCCAGCAGGCAACGGGGCAGGGGTCGGGGCTACACCTTC	-	-	TRBV28	TRBJ1-2
CASSTLGRGNEQFF	TGTGCCAGCAGTACACTAGGGCGGGGCAATGAGCAGTTCTTC	-	-	TRBV6-5	TRBJ2-1
CASSLVRDTGNTIYF	TGTGCCAGCAGCTTAGTACGGGACACTGGAAACACCATATATTTT	-	-	TRBV11-3	TRBJ1-3
CSVGLEDGYTF	TGCAGCGTTGGGCTCGAGGACGGCTACACCTTC	-	-	TRBV29-1	TRBJ1-2
CATSRDQQGDAYGYTF	TGTGCCACCAGCAGAGATCAACAGGGAGATGCCTATGGCTACACCTTC	-	-	TRBV15	TRBJ1-2
CATRSQGCTDTQYF	TGTGCCACCAGATCGCAAGGGTGCACAGATACGCAGTATTTT	-	-	TRBV6-7	TRBJ2-3
CASSLGTLLAGSTDTQYF	TGTGCCAGCAGCTTAGGGACCCTACTAGCGGGTAGCACAGATACGCAGTATTTT	once	TRBD2	TRBV7-9	TRBJ2-3
CASSQEERGAYGYTF	TGTGCCAGCAGCCAAGAAGAGCGGGGAGCCTATGGCTACACCTTC	-	-	TRBV4-2	TRBJ1-2
CASSLQVFYGYTF	TGTGCCAGCTCGTTACAGGTTTTCTATGGCTACACCTTC	-	-	TRBV18	TRBJ1-2